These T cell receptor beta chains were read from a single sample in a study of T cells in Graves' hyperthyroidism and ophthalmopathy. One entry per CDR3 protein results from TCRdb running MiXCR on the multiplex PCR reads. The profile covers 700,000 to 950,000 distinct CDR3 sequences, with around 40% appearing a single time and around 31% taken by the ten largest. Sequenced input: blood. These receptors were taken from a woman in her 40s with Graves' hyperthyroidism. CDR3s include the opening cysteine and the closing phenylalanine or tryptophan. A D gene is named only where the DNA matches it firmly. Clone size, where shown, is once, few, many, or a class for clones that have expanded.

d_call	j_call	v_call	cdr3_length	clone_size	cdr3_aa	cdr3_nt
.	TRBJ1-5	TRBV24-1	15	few	CATSDGQISNQPQHF	TGTGCCACCAGTGACGGACAGATAAGCAATCAGCCCCAGCATTTT
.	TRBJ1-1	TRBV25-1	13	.	CASSLERDSEAFF	TGTGCCAGCAGCTTAGAAAGGGATTCTGAGGCTTTCTTT
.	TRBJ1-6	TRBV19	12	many	CASSMSNSPLHF	TGTGCCAGTAGTATGAGTAATTCACCCCTCCACTTT
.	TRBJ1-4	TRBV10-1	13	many	CASSAGLGEKLFF	TGCGCCAGCAGTGCGGGGCTTGGTGAAAAACTGTTTTTT
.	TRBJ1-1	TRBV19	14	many	CASSPQGAQTEAFF	TGTGCCAGTAGTCCACAGGGAGCCCAGACTGAAGCTTTCTTT
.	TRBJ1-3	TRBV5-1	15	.	CASSTDPFSGNTIYF	TGCGCCAGCAGCACAGACCCGTTCTCTGGAAACACCATATATTTT
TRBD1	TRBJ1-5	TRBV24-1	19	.	CASSLGGTGAPFSNQPQHF	TGTGCCAGCAGTTTAGGAGGGACAGGGGCCCCCTTTAGCAATCAGCCCCAGCATTTT
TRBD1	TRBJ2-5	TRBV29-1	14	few	CSVALDRERETQYF	TGCAGCGTTGCCTTGGACAGGGAAAGGGAGACCCAGTACTTC
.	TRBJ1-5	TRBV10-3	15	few	CAISEKVDSTQPQHF	TGTGCCATCAGTGAGAAAGTGGACAGCACTCAGCCCCAGCATTTT
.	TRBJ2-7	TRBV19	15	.	CASSGWRGINYEQYF	TGTGCCAGTAGTGGTTGGCGGGGTATCAACTACGAGCAGTACTTC
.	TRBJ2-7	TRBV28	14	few	CASSFPQDSYEQYF	TGTGCCAGCAGTTTTCCACAGGACTCCTACGAGCAGTACTTC
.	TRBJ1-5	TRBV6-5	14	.	CASSYGTDYQPQHF	TGTGCCAGCAGTTACGGGACGGATTATCAGCCCCAGCATTTT
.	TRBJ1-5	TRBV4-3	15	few	CASSQTGASGQPQHF	TGCGCCAGCAGCCAAACGGGGGCGTCTGGACAGCCCCAGCATTTT
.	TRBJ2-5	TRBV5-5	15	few	CASSLFRVGEETQYF	TGTGCCAGCAGCTTGTTCCGGGTAGGAGAAGAGACCCAGTACTTC
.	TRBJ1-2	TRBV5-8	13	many	CASSLAQGSGYTF	TGTGCCAGCAGCTTGGCTCAAGGGAGTGGCTACACCTTC
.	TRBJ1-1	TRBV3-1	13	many	CASSHKQHTEAFF	TGTGCCAGCAGCCATAAACAGCACACTGAAGCTTTCTTT
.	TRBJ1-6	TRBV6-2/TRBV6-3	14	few	CASMLGGLDSPLHF	TGTGCCAGCATGTTAGGCGGGCTCGATTCACCCCTCCACTTT
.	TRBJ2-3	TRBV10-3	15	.	CAITNPVGGPDTQYF	TGTGCCATCACTAACCCGGTCGGGGGGCCAGATACGCAGTATTTT
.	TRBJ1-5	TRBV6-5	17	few	CASRRKPAGYSNQPQHF	TGTGCCAGCAGACGAAAGCCGGCGGGTTATAGCAATCAGCCCCAGCATTTT
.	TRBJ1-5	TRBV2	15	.	CASSVEGFRDQPQHF	TGTGCCAGCAGTGTCGAGGGGTTCCGGGATCAGCCCCAGCATTTT
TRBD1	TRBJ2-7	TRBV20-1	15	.	CSARVPGQVSYEQYF	TGCAGTGCTAGGGTCCCGGGACAGGTTTCCTACGAGCAGTACTTC
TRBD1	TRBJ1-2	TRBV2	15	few	CASSEARQGISGYTF	TGTGCCAGCAGTGAAGCCCGACAGGGAATAAGTGGCTACACCTTC
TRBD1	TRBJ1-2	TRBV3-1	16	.	CASSQEGTGMDYGYTF	TGTGCCAGCAGCCAAGAAGGGACAGGGATGGACTATGGCTACACCTTC
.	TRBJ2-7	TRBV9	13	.	CASSQESPYEQYF	TGTGCCAGCAGCCAAGAATCGCCCTACGAGCAGTACTTC
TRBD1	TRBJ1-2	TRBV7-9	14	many	CASSQGGGNYGYTF	TGTGCCAGCAGCCAAGGGGGCGGCAACTATGGCTACACCTTC
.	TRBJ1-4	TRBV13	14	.	CASSAAGQNEKLFF	TGTGCCAGCAGCGCCGCGGGTCAAAATGAAAAACTGTTTTTT
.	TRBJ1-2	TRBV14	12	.	CASSRNSPGNTF	TGTGCCAGCAGCCGAAACAGCCCTGGAAACACCTTC
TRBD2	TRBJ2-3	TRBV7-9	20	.	CASSFEWGLAVIGSTDTQYF	TGTGCCAGCAGCTTCGAATGGGGACTAGCGGTGATTGGGAGCACAGATACGCAGTATTTT
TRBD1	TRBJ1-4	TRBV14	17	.	CASSQSPTGITNEKLFF	TGTGCCAGCAGCCAATCCCCGACAGGGATAACTAATGAAAAACTGTTTTTT
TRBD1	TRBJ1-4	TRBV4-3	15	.	CASSQDRGFSEKLFF	TGCGCCAGCAGCCAGGACAGGGGATTTAGTGAAAAACTGTTTTTT
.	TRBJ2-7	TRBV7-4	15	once	CASSSPGHGPYEQYF	TGTGCCAGCAGCTCCCCGGGACACGGTCCCTACGAGCAGTACTTC
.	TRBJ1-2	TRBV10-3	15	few	CASLFQVGTNYGYTF	TGTGCCAGCTTATTTCAAGTTGGAACTAACTATGGCTACACCTTC
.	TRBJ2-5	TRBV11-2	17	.	CASSQGPRMPRTETQYF	TGTGCCAGCAGCCAAGGACCCCGTATGCCCCGCACAGAGACCCAGTACTTC
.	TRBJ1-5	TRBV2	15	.	CASRNRDNGNQPQHF	TGTGCCAGCAGGAACCGGGACAACGGCAATCAGCCCCAGCATTTT
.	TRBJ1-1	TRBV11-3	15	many	CASSLDSVLNTEAFF	TGTGCCAGCAGCTTAGATAGCGTGTTGAACACTGAAGCTTTCTTT
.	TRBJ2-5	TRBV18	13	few	CANSPIGGETQYF	TGTGCCAACTCACCCATCGGGGGCGAGACCCAGTACTTC
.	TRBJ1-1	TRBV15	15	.	CATSRKDGLNTEAFF	TGTGCCACCAGCAGGAAAGACGGGTTGAACACTGAAGCTTTCTTT
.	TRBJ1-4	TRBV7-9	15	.	CASSLDATSNEKLFF	TGTGCCAGCAGCTTAGACGCGACAAGTAATGAAAAACTGTTTTTT
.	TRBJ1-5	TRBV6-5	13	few	CASRREPGQPQHF	TGTGCCAGCCGTCGGGAACCCGGGCAGCCCCAGCATTTT
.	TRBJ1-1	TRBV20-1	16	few	CSARDLGKGLNTEAFF	TGCAGTGCTAGAGATCTCGGGAAAGGGCTGAACACTGAAGCTTTCTTT
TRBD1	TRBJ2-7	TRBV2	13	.	CASRDRDRYEQYF	TGTGCCAGCAGAGACCGGGACAGATACGAGCAGTACTTC
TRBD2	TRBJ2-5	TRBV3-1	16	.	CASSQEGGGGGETQYF	TGTGCCAGCAGCCAAGAAGGCGGGGGAGGAGGAGAGACCCAGTACTTC